Here is one T cell receptor (beta chain) with its context. Per the original data handling: Amplification with reference gene primers provided the estimates of nucleated cell counts. Sequencing was performed with immunoSEQ multiplex PCR; in TCRdb, only in-frame clones are kept and a portion is missing. V, J and clone size are taken as reported in that table, and D and trimming were inferred from the DNA itself. The profile shows some 300,000 clones, over 85% of them singletons. During active infection, Seattle patients enrolled and were then monitored through disease. The sample originates from a study of blood T cell repertoires in COVID-19. Study in general: Acute-phase and convalescent COVID-19 samples originated in the United States, Italy and Spain. T cells, B-cell-depleted T cells, or PBMCs supplied cDNA or gDNA.

CDR3 length: 15 amino acids. Germline assignment: CDR1 MNHEY and CDR2 SVGAGI. V dropped 7 bases and J dropped 3; count of bases not matched to a gene: 6. This receptor was taken from a woman aged 25 to 39 with COVID-19, enrolled during active disease. Sequencing was done on a sample of peripheral blood. The chain carries TRBV6-5 and TRBJ2-3; the match to TRBD1 covers 11 bases. The CDR3 protein is CASTPGTGGTDTQYF. DNA for the CDR3: TGTGCCAGCACACCCGGGACAGGGGGTACAGATACGCAGTATTTT.